A selection of T cell receptor beta chains follows, all from one sample in a study of vaccination effects on CD4 cells after COVID-19. Here immunoSEQ multiplex PCR was the method, and the copy in TCRdb shows in-frame clones only, minus some. The table records 37,000 or so clones, about 70% of them present only once. These receptors are not linked to any known antigen. Here the sequenced sample was CD4+ T cells from PBMCs cultured with HCoV-OC43 spike peptides, taken before COVID-19 vaccination. These TCRs come from a human donor who received a COVID-19 vaccine. The CDR3 runs from the conserved cysteine through the conserved F or W. D genes are given only for firm matches. Some rows mark clone size as missing; the rest say once, few, many or name a class of expanded clone.

v_gene,abundance,d_gene,j_gene,CDR3aa,CDR3nt
TRBV20-1,NA,NA,TRBJ1-2,CSATDFYGYTF,TGCAGTGCTACGGACTTTTATGGCTACACCTTC
TRBV5-1,once,NA,TRBJ2-3,CASSSTGTTNTDTQYF,TGCGCCAGCAGCTCGACCGGGACCACAAACACAGATACGCAGTATTTT
TRBV6-5,NA,NA,TRBJ2-2,CASSPSWYTGELFF,TGTGCCAGCAGTCCCAGCTGGTACACCGGGGAGCTGTTTTTT
TRBV5-1,NA,NA,TRBJ2-6,CASSLTGTASSGANVLTF,TGCGCCAGCAGCTTGACCGGGACGGCAAGCTCTGGGGCCAACGTCCTGACTTTC
TRBV13,few,NA,TRBJ1-6,CASSWGTGRNSPLHF,TGTGCCAGCAGCTGGGGAACGGGCCGTAATTCACCCCTCCACTTT
TRBV9,medium-sized,NA,TRBJ2-7,CASSVDGLYEQYF,TGTGCCAGCAGCGTAGACGGTCTCTACGAGCAGTACTTC
TRBV6-1,NA,NA,TRBJ2-3,CASSEAPGKVTDTQYF,TGTGCCAGCAGTGAAGCTCCAGGGAAGGTGACAGATACGCAGTATTTT
TRBV6-4,NA,NA,TRBJ1-2,CASSEDPGNGYTF,TGTGCCAGCAGTGAGGACCCTGGGAATGGCTACACCTTC
TRBV5-1,NA,NA,TRBJ1-6,CASSWTTAGLLDSPLHF,TGCGCCAGCAGCTGGACCACGGCGGGACTGTTAGATTCACCCCTCCACTTT
TRBV19,few,NA,TRBJ2-6,CASSIVLAGANVLTF,TGTGCCAGTAGTATCGTTCTGGCCGGGGCCAACGTCCTGACTTTC
TRBV12-5,NA,NA,TRBJ2-1,CASGLVGVLAIAQFF,TGTGCTAGTGGTTTGGTGGGAGTTTTAGCAATAGCGCAGTTCTTC
TRBV2,NA,NA,TRBJ2-5,CASGWVQETQYF,TGTGCCAGCGGTTGGGTACAAGAGACCCAGTACTTC
TRBV13,NA,TRBD2,TRBJ2-1,CASSSLIAGGSYNEQFF,TGTGCCAGCAGCTCGCTAATAGCGGGAGGCTCCTACAATGAGCAGTTCTTC
TRBV10-1,once,NA,TRBJ2-5,CASSEGGVETQYF,TGCGCCAGCAGTGAAGGTGGGGTGGAGACCCAGTACTTC
TRBV6-5,NA,NA,TRBJ2-7,CASSGRAFSYEQYF,TGTGCCAGCAGCGGGCGGGCCTTCTCCTACGAGCAGTACTTC
TRBV6-2/TRBV6-3,NA,NA,TRBJ1-4,CASSRPGTWDEKLFF,TGTGCCAGCAGCCGACCAGGGACTTGGGATGAAAAACTGTTTTTT
TRBV11-2,NA,NA,TRBJ2-1,CASSLVLLSGDEQFF,TGTGCCAGCAGCTTAGTCCTCTTGTCGGGAGATGAGCAGTTCTTC
TRBV5-4,NA,NA,TRBJ1-5,CASSFGGSAQPQHF,TGTGCCAGCAGCTTTGGCGGATCGGCTCAGCCCCAGCATTTT
TRBV10-1,NA,TRBD1,TRBJ1-1,CASSVRQGMNTEAFF,TGCGCCAGCAGCGTACGACAGGGGATGAACACTGAAGCTTTCTTT
TRBV16,few,TRBD1,TRBJ1-2,CASSPYLGQENYGYTF,TGTGCCAGCAGCCCCTACCTTGGACAGGAGAACTATGGCTACACCTTC
TRBV27,many,TRBD1,TRBJ2-2,CASSFRGRVPGELFF,TGTGCCAGCAGTTTCAGGGGGCGGGTGCCCGGGGAGCTGTTTTTT
TRBV10-3,NA,TRBD1,TRBJ1-1,CAIKGDRGFSEAFF,TGTGCCATCAAGGGGGACAGGGGTTTCTCTGAAGCTTTCTTT
TRBV18,few,NA,TRBJ1-2,CASSDGSITYGYTF,TGTGCCAGCTCAGACGGAAGCATAACCTATGGCTACACCTTC
TRBV7-7,NA,NA,TRBJ2-5,CASSSEGETQYF,TGTGCCAGCAGCTCGGAGGGGGAGACCCAGTACTTC
TRBV10-1,few,NA,TRBJ1-2,CASSESGRFYGYTF,TGCGCCAGCAGTGAGTCGGGGCGATTCTATGGCTACACCTTC
TRBV11-1,NA,NA,TRBJ2-1,CASSLGGSYNEQFF,TGTGCCAGCAGCTTAGGCGGCAGTTACAATGAGCAGTTCTTC
TRBV12-2,NA,NA,TRBJ2-7,CASRFHRSYEQYF,TGTGCAAGTCGCTTCCACCGATCCTACGAGCAGTACTTC
TRBV19,few,TRBD1,TRBJ1-2,CASSMTHRGNYGYTF,TGTGCCAGTAGTATGACCCACAGGGGGAACTATGGCTACACCTTC
TRBV29-1,NA,NA,TRBJ1-3,CSVEVSRSGNTIYF,TGCAGCGTTGAAGTTAGCCGCTCTGGAAACACCATATATTTT
TRBV2,once,NA,TRBJ2-1,CASSELRSGDEQFF,TGTGCCAGCAGTGAACTTCGGTCCGGGGATGAGCAGTTCTTC
TRBV3-1/TRBV3-2,few,TRBD2,TRBJ2-1,CASSRAGLGNEQFF,TGTGCCAGCAGCCGAGCGGGATTAGGGAATGAGCAGTTCTTC
TRBV2,NA,TRBD2,TRBJ2-3,CASSVSGRITDTQYF,TGTGCCAGCAGCGTAAGCGGGAGAATAACAGATACGCAGTATTTT
TRBV20-1,NA,NA,TRBJ2-1,CSASTRTRYNEQFF,TGCAGTGCTAGTACTCGGACACGCTACAATGAGCAGTTCTTC
TRBV5-1,NA,TRBD1,TRBJ1-5,CASSLWDSSNQPQHF,TGCGCCAGCAGCTTGTGGGACAGTAGCAATCAGCCCCAGCATTTT
TRBV7-9,NA,TRBD2,TRBJ2-1,CASSLLAGNYNEQFF,TGTGCCAGCAGCTTACTAGCGGGCAACTACAATGAGCAGTTCTTC
TRBV7-8,NA,NA,TRBJ2-1,CASSLRQSKSYNEQFF,TGTGCCAGCAGCTTGAGACAGAGCAAATCCTACAATGAGCAGTTCTTC
TRBV19,NA,NA,TRBJ1-5,CASSTWEPNQPQHF,TGTGCCAGTAGTACTTGGGAGCCCAATCAGCCCCAGCATTTT
TRBV7-2,NA,TRBD2,TRBJ2-7,CASRLPGTSGNYEQYF,TGTGCCAGCCGCCTCCCCGGGACTAGCGGGAACTACGAGCAGTACTTC
TRBV12-3/TRBV12-4,NA,TRBD1,TRBJ1-1,CASRTGRPEAFF,TGTGCCAGCAGGACAGGGCGACCGGAAGCTTTCTTT
TRBV5-1,NA,NA,TRBJ2-1,CASSFGGIYNEQFF,TGCGCCAGCAGCTTCGGCGGGATCTACAATGAGCAGTTCTTC
TRBV5-1,few,NA,TRBJ1-2,CATSELGNYGYTF,TGCGCCACTTCGGAGCTGGGTAACTATGGCTACACCTTC
TRBV3-1/TRBV3-2,NA,NA,TRBJ2-1,CASTRYNEQFF,TGTGCCAGCACCCGCTACAATGAGCAGTTCTTC
TRBV20-1,NA,NA,TRBJ2-7,CSASSYEQYF,TGCAGTGCCAGTTCCTACGAGCAGTACTTC
TRBV10-3,NA,TRBD2,TRBJ2-5,CASRLAGEKETQYF,TGTGCCTCAAGACTAGCGGGGGAGAAAGAGACCCAGTACTTC
TRBV6-5,NA,NA,TRBJ1-1,CASSYGGGAFF,TGTGCCAGCAGTTACGGAGGGGGGGCTTTCTTT
TRBV19,NA,NA,TRBJ2-3,CASHGFSASTDTQYF,TGTGCCAGCCACGGATTTAGCGCTAGCACAGATACGCAGTATTTT
TRBV6-1,NA,NA,TRBJ1-1,CASSERAGAHTEAFF,TGTGCCAGCAGTGAAAGGGCGGGGGCCCATACTGAAGCTTTCTTT
TRBV3-1/TRBV3-2,NA,NA,TRBJ1-1,CASSQERFGYTEAFF,TGTGCCAGCAGCCAAGAGAGGTTTGGGTACACTGAAGCTTTCTTT
TRBV5-1,NA,TRBD1,TRBJ2-5,CASSASSGTGTQETQYF,TGCGCCAGCAGCGCGTCCTCCGGGACAGGAACTCAAGAGACCCAGTACTTC
TRBV6-6,NA,NA,TRBJ2-3,CASSYSGTDTQYF,TGTGCCAGCAGTTACTCGGGCACAGATACGCAGTATTTT